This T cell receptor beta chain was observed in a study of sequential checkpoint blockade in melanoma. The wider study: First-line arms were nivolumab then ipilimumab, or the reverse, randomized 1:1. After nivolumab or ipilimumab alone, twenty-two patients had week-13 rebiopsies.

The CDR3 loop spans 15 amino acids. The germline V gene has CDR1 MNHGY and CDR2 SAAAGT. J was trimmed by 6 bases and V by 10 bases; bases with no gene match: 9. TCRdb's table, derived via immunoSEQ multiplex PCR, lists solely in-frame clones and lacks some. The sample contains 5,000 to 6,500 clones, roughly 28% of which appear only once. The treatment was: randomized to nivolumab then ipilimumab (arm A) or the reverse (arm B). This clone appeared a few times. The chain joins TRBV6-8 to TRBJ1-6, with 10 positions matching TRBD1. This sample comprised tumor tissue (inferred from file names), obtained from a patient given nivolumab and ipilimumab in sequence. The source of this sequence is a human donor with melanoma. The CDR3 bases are TGTGCCATCAGGGGGACAGGGGAAAGTAATTCACCCCTCCACTTT. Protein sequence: CAIRGTGESNSPLHF.